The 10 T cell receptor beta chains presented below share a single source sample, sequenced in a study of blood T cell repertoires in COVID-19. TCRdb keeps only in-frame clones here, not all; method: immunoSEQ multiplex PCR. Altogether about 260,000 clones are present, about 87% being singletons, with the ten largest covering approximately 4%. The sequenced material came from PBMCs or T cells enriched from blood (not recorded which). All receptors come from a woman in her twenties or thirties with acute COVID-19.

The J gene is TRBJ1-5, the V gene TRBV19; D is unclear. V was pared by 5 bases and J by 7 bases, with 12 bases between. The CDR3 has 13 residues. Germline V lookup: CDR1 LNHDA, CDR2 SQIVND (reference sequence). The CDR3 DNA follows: TGTGCCAGTAGTGCCTCTGGTGCGCAGCCCCAGCATTTT. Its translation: CASSASGAQPQHF.

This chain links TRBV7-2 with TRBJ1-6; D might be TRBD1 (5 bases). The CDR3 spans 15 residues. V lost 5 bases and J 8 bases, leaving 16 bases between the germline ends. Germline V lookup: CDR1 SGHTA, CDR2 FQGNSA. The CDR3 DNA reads TGTGCCAGCAGCATCCGGACCGGAGGGGATTCACCCCTCCACTTT. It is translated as CASSIRTGGDSPLHF.

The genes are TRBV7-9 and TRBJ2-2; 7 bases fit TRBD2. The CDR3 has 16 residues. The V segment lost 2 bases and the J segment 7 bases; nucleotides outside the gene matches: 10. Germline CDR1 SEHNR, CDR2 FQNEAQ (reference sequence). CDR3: CASSLLVWREIGELFF. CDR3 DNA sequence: TGTGCCAGCAGCTTACTTGTCTGGCGGGAGATCGGGGAGCTGTTTTTT.

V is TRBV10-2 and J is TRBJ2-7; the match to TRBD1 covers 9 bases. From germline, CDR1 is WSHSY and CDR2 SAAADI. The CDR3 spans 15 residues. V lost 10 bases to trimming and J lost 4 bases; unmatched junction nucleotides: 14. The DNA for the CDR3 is TGCGCCATCTCCCAAGCCGGGACAGGGAGGTACGAGCAGTACTTC. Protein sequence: CAISQAGTGRYEQYF.

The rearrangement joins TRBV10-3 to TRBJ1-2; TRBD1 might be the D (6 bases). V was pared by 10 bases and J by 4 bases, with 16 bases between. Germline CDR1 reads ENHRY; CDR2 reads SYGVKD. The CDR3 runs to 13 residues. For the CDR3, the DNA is TGTGCCACCAGAGCAGGGGCCGCCTATGGCTACACCTTC. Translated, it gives CATRAGAAYGYTF.

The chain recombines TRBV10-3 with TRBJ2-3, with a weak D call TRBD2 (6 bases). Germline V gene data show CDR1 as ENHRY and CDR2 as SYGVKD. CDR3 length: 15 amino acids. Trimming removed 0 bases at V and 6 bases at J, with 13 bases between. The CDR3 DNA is TGTGCCATCAGTGAGTCTGGGGAGGTTTTGGATACGCAGTATTTT. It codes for CAISESGEVLDTQYF.

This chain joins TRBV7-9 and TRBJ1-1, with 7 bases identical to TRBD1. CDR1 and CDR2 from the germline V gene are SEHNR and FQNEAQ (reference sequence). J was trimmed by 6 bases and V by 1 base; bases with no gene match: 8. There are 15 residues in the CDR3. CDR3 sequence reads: CASSLGGQTVPEAFF. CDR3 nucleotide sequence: TGTGCCAGCAGCTTAGGGGGACAGACGGTCCCTGAAGCTTTCTTT.

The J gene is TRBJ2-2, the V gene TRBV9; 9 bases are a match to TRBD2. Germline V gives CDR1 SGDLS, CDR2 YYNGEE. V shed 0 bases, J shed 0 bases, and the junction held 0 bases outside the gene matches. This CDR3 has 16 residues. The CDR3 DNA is TGTGCCAGCAGCGTAGGACTAGCGGCGAACACCGGGGAGCTGTTTTTT. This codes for CASSVGLAANTGELFF.

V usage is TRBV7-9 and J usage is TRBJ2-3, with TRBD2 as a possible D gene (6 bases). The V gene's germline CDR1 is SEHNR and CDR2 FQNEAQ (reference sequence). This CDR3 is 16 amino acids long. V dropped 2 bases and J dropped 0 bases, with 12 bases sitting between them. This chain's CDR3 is CASSLLATPSTDTQYF. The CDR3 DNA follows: TGTGCCAGCAGCTTACTAGCGACCCCTAGCACAGATACGCAGTATTTT.

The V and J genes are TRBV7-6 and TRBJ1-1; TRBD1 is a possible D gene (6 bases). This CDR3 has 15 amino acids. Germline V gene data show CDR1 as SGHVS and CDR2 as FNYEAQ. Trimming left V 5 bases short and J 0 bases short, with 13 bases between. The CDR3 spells CASSLGGGMNTEAFF. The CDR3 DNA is TGTGCCAGCAGCCTTGGGGGGGGCATGAACACTGAAGCTTTCTTT.